These 25 T cell receptor beta chains originate from one sample sequenced in a study of blood T cells in healthy people across ages. Next came a second PCR, run for about 7 to 12 cycles, which used a sample-barcoded 5' primer along with a J-beta primer mix. Via MiXCR, TCRdb re-called the 5' RACE reads, giving one row per CDR3 protein. The sample holds 1.5 million to 2 million distinct CDR3 sequences, around 36% seen once. The sequenced sample consisted of blood. The origin of the receptors is a woman aged 25 to 39 in good health.

A remark on this clonotype: A much larger clone lies one base from this, so it may be a read error. The chain couples TRBV7-2 to TRBJ2-7; 7 bases fit TRBD1. V was pared by 10 bases and J by 2 bases, with 8 bases of the junction left unmatched. Germline loops: CDR1 SGHTA, CDR2 FQGNSA. The CDR3 covers 13 residues. The CDR3 loop reads CANRDRTTYEQYF. CDR3 in DNA: TGTGCCAACAGGGACAGAACTACCTACGAGCAGTACTTC.

This clonotype was seen many times. The chain uses TRBV28 and TRBJ2-7, with 8 bases lining up with TRBD2. The V gene end was trimmed by 5 bases and the J gene end by 3 bases; junction bases not matched to a gene: 6. This CDR3 has 14 amino acids. From germline, CDR1 is MDHEN and CDR2 SYDVKM. The CDR3 coding sequence is TGTGCCAGCAGTCCCTCGGGAGGGGGCTACGAGCAGTACTTC. Encoded protein: CASSPSGGGYEQYF. Drawing the rest from reference TRBV28 and TRBJ2-7, the complete variable domain is DVKVTQSSRYLVKRTGEKVFLECVQDMDHENMFWYRQDPGLGLRLIYFSYDVKMKEKGDIPEGYSVSREKKERFSLILESASTNQTSMYLCASSPSGGGYEQYFGPGTRLTVT.

This clonotype has at least ten counts. The rearrangement links TRBV11-2 to TRBJ2-7; TRBD2 agrees at 8 bases. Germline assignment: CDR1 SGHAT and CDR2 FQNNGV. This CDR3 contains 13 residues. DNA of the CDR3: TGTGCGATTCCGGGCAGGGCGGGGGGCGAGCAGTACTTC. Its protein is CAIPGRAGGEQYF.

A remark on this clonotype: It may be a read error: a sequence one base away is much more abundant. The chain employs TRBV7-6 and TRBJ2-3; D may be TRBD2 (6 bases). The germline V gene has CDR1 SGHVS and CDR2 FNYEAQ. This CDR3 contains 16 residues. CDR3 loop: CANSLDSLARTDTQYF. CDR3 sequence (DNA): TGTGCCAACAGCTTAGACTCTCTAGCGCGAACAGATACGCAGTATTTT.

The rearrangement uses TRBV4-1 and TRBJ1-2, with D maybe TRBD1 (6 bases). Trimming removed 2 bases at V and 4 bases at J, with 17 bases between. This CDR3 is built from 16 residues. Looked up from germline, CDR1 is MGHRA and CDR2 is YSYEKL. CDR3 bases: TGCGCCAGCAGCCAACTCCCACAGGGCAGGAGCTATGGCTACACCTTC. Its translation: CASSQLPQGRSYGYTF.

With respect to this clonotype: At one end the junction does not follow the germline gene, possibly because of a read error. CDR3 in DNA: TGTACCAGCAGCTTAGTTCTAGCGGGGAGCTCCTACAATGAGCAGTTCTTC. The encoded protein is CTSSLVLAGSSYNEQFF. The chain uses TRBV13 and TRBJ2-1; 9 bases fit TRBD2. The CDR3 has 17 amino acids. Germline V CDR1 and CDR2: PRHDT, FYEKMQ (reference sequence).

This chain links TRBV5-1 with TRBJ1-2; 7 bases are a match to TRBD1. Per the germline V gene, CDR1 is SGHRS and CDR2 is YFSETQ. This CDR3 comprises 13 residues. V shed 4 bases, J shed 8 bases, and the junction held 8 bases outside the gene matches. The CDR3 bases are TGCGCCAGCAGCCTATCGGACAGGAGCGGCTACACCTTC. Its protein product is CASSLSDRSGYTF.

The rearrangement joins TRBV4-1 to TRBJ2-2, with 11 positions matching TRBD2. Per germline, CDR1 MGHRA and CDR2 YSYEKL. The trim removed 0 bases at V and 1 base at J, leaving 1 base unmatched. The CDR3 spans 17 residues. The CDR3 loop reads CASSQDLAGGNTGELFF. CDR3 sequence (DNA): TGCGCCAGCAGCCAAGATCTAGCGGGGGGGAACACCGGGGAGCTGTTTTTT.

The rearrangement links TRBV20-1 to TRBJ2-1, with 8 nucleotides matching TRBD2. The V segment lost 4 bases and the J segment 7 bases; nucleotides outside the gene matches: 18. Germline CDR1 is DFQATT and CDR2 is SNEGSKA (reference sequence). CDR3 length: 17 residues. The CDR3 sequence: CSATFFKRGIARNEQFF. The CDR3 bases are TGCAGTGCTACCTTTTTCAAGCGGGGGATAGCTCGGAATGAGCAGTTCTTC.

The chain joins TRBV28 to TRBJ2-7, with D tentatively TRBD2 (6 bases). The V end was cut by 6 bases, the J end by 0 bases, with 12 bases between. CDR3 length: 14 amino acids. In germline, CDR1 is MDHEN, CDR2 SYDVKM. CDR3: CASRQAGSSYEQYF. The CDR3 DNA is TGTGCCAGCAGACAGGCGGGGAGCTCCTACGAGCAGTACTTC.

The chain is built from TRBV20-1 and TRBJ1-1; tentative D call: TRBD1 (5 bases). V lost 0 bases to trimming and J lost 7 bases, with 15 bases between them. Germline loops: CDR1 DFQATT, CDR2 SNEGSKA (reference sequence). The CDR3 runs 14 residues. CDR3 in DNA: TGCAGTGCTAGAGACAGGGCTCATCGCCTTGAAGCTTTCTTT. This translates into CSARDRAHRLEAFF.

The chain recombines TRBV9 with TRBJ2-1; 9 bases are a match to TRBD1. The V and J ends lost 0 bases and 7 bases, in that order; junction bases with no gene match: 8. CDR1 SGDLS and CDR2 YYNGEE come from the germline V gene. There are 16 residues in the CDR3. CDR3 sequence (DNA): TGTGCCAGCAGCGTAGCCGGGACAGGGACAGGTAATGAGCAGTTCTTC. It yields the protein CASSVAGTGTGNEQFF.

This clonotype was seen a few times. V gene TRBV7-9 combines with J gene TRBJ2-1; possibly TRBD2 for D (6 bases). V lost 1 base, J lost 9 bases, and 13 bases lay in between. The CDR3 loop spans 14 amino acids. The germline V gene encodes CDR1 SEHNR and CDR2 FQNEAQ (reference sequence). As DNA, the CDR3 is TGTGCCAGCAGCTTAGTACGGCGGGGCCTTGAGCAGTTCTTC. It translates to CASSLVRRGLEQFF.

V is TRBV28 and J is TRBJ2-7; possibly TRBD1 for D (5 bases). The V and J ends lost 2 bases and 1 base respectively, with 9 bases between them. Germline CDR1 and CDR2: MDHEN and SYDVKM. This CDR3 is 14 amino acids long. The CDR3 protein is CASSLATGSYEQYF. CDR3 nucleotides: TGTGCCAGCAGTTTAGCAACAGGATCCTACGAGCAGTACTTC.

This clonotype occurred many times. The rearrangement links TRBV6-6 to TRBJ2-7; TRBD1 matches 7 bases. The length of the CDR3 is 16 residues. CDR1 and CDR2 (germline): MNHNY, SVGAGI (reference sequence). V was clipped by 4 bases and J by 6 bases; unmatched bases: 15. In DNA, the CDR3 is TGTGCCAGCAGTTTAATCCGGGACAGCCTCGGTGGCGAGCAGTACTTC. Translated: CASSLIRDSLGGEQYF.

This clonotype was detected a few times. This rearrangement joins TRBV6-1 to TRBJ1-5, with a weak D call TRBD1 (5 bases). In germline, CDR1 is MNHNS, CDR2 SASEGT. The V end lost 7 bases, the J end lost 1 base, and 17 bases lay between the germline ends. This CDR3 comprises 16 residues. The CDR3: CASTAWGVLSNQPQHF. The CDR3 DNA reads as TGTGCCAGCACCGCATGGGGGGTATTGAGCAATCAGCCCCAGCATTTT.

The chain employs TRBV6-1 and TRBJ1-4, with D possibly TRBD1 on 6 matching bases. Germline-derived CDR1 and CDR2 are MNHNS and SASEGT. The CDR3 is made up of 14 amino acids. V was pared by 8 bases and J by 7 bases, with 17 bases between. CDR3 loop: CASLRGAGGEKLFF. The CDR3 DNA follows: TGTGCCAGCCTGAGGGGGGCCGGGGGTGAAAAACTGTTTTTT.

This clonotype was detected once. The chain combines TRBV18 with TRBJ2-1; perhaps TRBD2 as D (5 bases). Germline lookup yields CDR1 KGHSH and CDR2 LQKENI. V was pared by 0 bases and J by 3 bases, with 12 bases between. The CDR3 runs to 16 residues. CDR3 amino acids: CASSPPGRGLYNEQFF. As DNA, the CDR3 is TGTGCCAGCTCACCACCGGGTCGGGGTCTCTACAATGAGCAGTTCTTC.

J is TRBJ2-5 and V is TRBV9; D unresolved. Trimming shortened V by 1 base and J by 11 bases, and 9 bases separated the two germline ends. This CDR3 spans 11 amino acids. Germline-derived CDR1 and CDR2 are SGDLS and YYNGEE. The CDR3 DNA reads as TGTGCCAGCAGCGTATATGAGGAGCAGTACTTC. Translation gives CASSVYEEQYF.

Written as DNA, the CDR3 is TGTGCCAGCAGACCCGGGCTACGAGCGACTGAAAAACTGTTTTTT. Translating gives CASRPGLRATEKLFF. The genes are TRBV6-2 or TRBV6-3 and TRBJ1-4; D remains ambiguous. V lost 6 bases to trimming and J lost 7 bases, with 18 bases between them. Germline V gene data show CDR1 as MNHEY and CDR2 as SVGEGT. The CDR3 is made up of 15 amino acids.

This clonotype was found many times. The V and J genes are TRBV29-1 and TRBJ2-1; D is possibly TRBD2 (6 bases). This CDR3 is built from 13 residues. CDR1 SQVTM and CDR2 ANQGSEA come from the germline V gene. The V end lost 2 bases, the J end lost 7 bases, and 12 bases lay between the germline ends. CDR3: CSVEHTSGNEQFF. In DNA, the CDR3 is TGCAGCGTTGAACATACCAGCGGGAATGAGCAGTTCTTC.

Details on this clonotype: One end of the junction fails to match germline, which may point to a read error. The J gene is TRBJ2-7, the V gene TRBV5-1; a weak D match, TRBD2 (6 bases). CDR3 size: 14 residues. CDR1 and CDR2 from the germline V gene are SGHRS and YFSETQ. The CDR3 protein is CTSRSMRGGYEQYF. The CDR3 DNA is TGCACCAGCCGATCGATGCGCGGAGGGTACGAGCAGTACTTC. Full variable domain (rest looked up from reference TRBV5-1 and TRBJ2-7): KAGVTQTPRYLIKTRGQQVTLSCSPISGHRSVSWYQQTPGQGLQFLFEYFSETQRNKGNFPGRFSGRQFSNSRSEMNVSTLELGDSALYLCTSRSMRGGYEQYFGPGTRLTVT.

The rearrangement joins TRBV20-1 to TRBJ2-7; D remains ambiguous. TRBJ2-5 explains the end of the DNA better; the J call may be wrong. Germline CDR1 reads DFQATT; CDR2 reads SNEGSKA (reference sequence). CDR3 length: 13 residues. The CDR3 nucleotides read TGCAATGCCGGACCGACGTCGGGAGAGACCCAGTACTTC. Its translation: CNAGPTSGETQYF.

This clonotype was picked up a small number of times. The chain is built from TRBV5-1 and TRBJ2-2, with D perhaps matching TRBD2 (6 bases). The germline V and J ends were trimmed by 3 bases and 2 bases, with 17 bases remaining between them. The CDR3 is made up of 17 amino acids. CDR1 is SGHRS and CDR2 is YFSETQ in the germline V gene. CDR3 coding DNA: TGCGCCAGCAGCTCCGGACCTAGCGCCTCCAACACCGGGGAGCTGTTTTTT. It translates to CASSSGPSASNTGELFF.

The genes are TRBV5-6 and TRBJ1-5; a weak D match, TRBD1 (6 bases). CDR1 and CDR2 from the germline V gene are SGHDT and YYEEEE. The CDR3 contains 16 residues. The V gene lost 2 bases and the J gene lost 3 bases, with 15 bases spanning the gap. The CDR3 loop is CASSFGGGLNNQPQHF. The CDR3 DNA follows: TGTGCCAGCAGCTTTGGCGGGGGGCTGAACAATCAGCCCCAGCATTTT.